The 22 T cell receptor beta chains reported below all come from one sample, sequenced in a study of T cells in Graves' hyperthyroidism and ophthalmopathy. From RNA transcripts, TCR beta CDR3 regions were amplified. First-round RT-PCR of the TCR CDR3 relied on the HTBI primer set. TCRdb re-called the multiplex PCR reads through MiXCR, storing one row per CDR3 protein. Among 450,000 to 650,000 distinct CDR3 sequences listed, 17% were seen once. The sequencing sample was made of blood. The receptors here all came from a woman younger than 35 with Graves' ophthalmopathy.

This clonotype was seen many times. This chain links TRBV29-1 with TRBJ1-1; D ambiguous. In germline, CDR1 is SQVTM, CDR2 ANQGSEA. Trimming cost V 7 bases and J 0 bases, with 15 bases left between them. This CDR3 comprises 14 residues. DNA of the CDR3: TGCAGCGCCATCCTGGGCCATATGAACACTGAAGCTTTCTTT. Encoded protein: CSAILGHMNTEAFF.

At least ten counts were recorded for this clonotype. This CDR3 is CASSPAGQGPETQYF. The CDR3 DNA sequence: TGTGCCAGCTCACCGGCAGGACAGGGTCCAGAGACCCAGTACTTC. The rearrangement links TRBV18 to TRBJ2-5, with TRBD1 matching over 8 bases. Germline-derived CDR1 and CDR2 are KGHSH and LQKENI. The J segment lost 4 bases and the V segment lost 3 bases, leaving 7 bases of the junction unmatched. The CDR3 is 15 amino acids.

There are many counts of this clonotype. The genes are TRBV7-9 and TRBJ2-5; D might be TRBD1 (5 bases). The CDR3 runs 15 residues. The germline gives CDR1 SEHNR, CDR2 FQNEAQ (reference sequence). Trimming left V 1 base short and J 1 base short, with 10 bases between. The CDR3 coding sequence is TGTGCCAGCAGCTTAGACGTAGGGGTCCAAGAGACCCAGTACTTC. Protein sequence: CASSLDVGVQETQYF. Based on the CDR3 plus reference TRBV7-9 and TRBJ2-5, the full variable domain is DTGVSQNPRHKITKRGQNVTFRCDPISEHNRLYWYRQTLGQGPEFLTYFQNEAQLEKSRLLSDRFSAERPKGSFSTLEIQRTEQGDSAMYLCASSLDVGVQETQYFGPGTRLLVL.

About this clonotype itself: The junction departs from the called germline gene at one end, perhaps through a read error. The rearrangement links TRBV6-1 to TRBJ1-1, with unresolved D. This CDR3 region has 13 residues. Germline lookup yields CDR1 MNHNS and CDR2 SASEGT. CDR3 protein: CASRVGPNTGAFF. The CDR3 nucleotides read TGTGCCAGCAGGGTCGGGCCGAACACTGGAGCTTTCTTT.

The sample holds a few counts of this clonotype. This chain joins TRBV2 and TRBJ1-4; D gene unclear. Trimming stripped 4 bases from V and 5 bases from J, with 14 bases between. The CDR3 is 15 residues long. Germline CDR1 is SNHLY and CDR2 is FYNNEI. This CDR3 reads CASSVGRAKNEKLFF. For the CDR3, the DNA is TGTGCCAGCAGTGTCGGACGGGCTAAAAATGAAAAACTGTTTTTT.

This clonotype came up many times. The gene calls are TRBV7-8 and TRBJ2-5, with 10 bases matching TRBD1. This CDR3 region has 15 residues. V gave up 0 bases and J gave up 5 bases; unmatched junction bases: 3. The V gene's germline CDR1 is SGHVS and CDR2 FQNEAQ. The chain's CDR3 is CASSLATGGGETQYF. The CDR3, as DNA: TGTGCCAGCAGCTTAGCGACAGGGGGCGGGGAGACCCAGTACTTC.

Ten or more counts support this clonotype. The V gene is TRBV28, the J gene TRBJ2-7, with D possibly TRBD1 on 6 matching bases. Germline CDR1 and CDR2: MDHEN and SYDVKM. V was cut by 7 bases and J by 5 bases, with 18 bases left in between. The CDR3 is 14 residues long. The DNA of the CDR3 is TGTGCCAGCACCACAGGGAACCCTAAACACGAGCAGTACTTC. Amino acid sequence: CASTTGNPKHEQYF.

This clonotype was recorded a few times. This chain joins TRBV29-1 and TRBJ2-7, with unresolved D. Trimming took 0 bases from V and 2 from J, leaving 14 bases between them. Germline V gene data show CDR1 as SQVTM and CDR2 as ANQGSEA. The CDR3 sequence is 15 residues long. The CDR3 is CSVEDLSRSTYEQYF. DNA for the CDR3: TGCAGCGTTGAAGACTTGTCACGGTCGACCTACGAGCAGTACTTC.

The chain links TRBV27 to TRBJ2-1; D gene ambiguous. Germline V CDR1 and CDR2: MNHEY, SMNVEV (reference sequence). This CDR3 region has 15 residues. Trimming took 0 bases from V and 8 from J, leaving 14 bases between them. The CDR3 DNA reads as TGTGCCAGCAGTTTATCTGTGGATACTACGTATGAGCAGTTCTTC. Amino acid sequence: CASSLSVDTTYEQFF.

This clonotype was counted ten times or more. This sequence joins TRBV7-9 and TRBJ2-7; TRBD2 aligns across 7 bases. The V segment lost 4 bases and the J segment 3 bases; nucleotides outside the gene matches: 9. Germline CDR1 SEHNR, CDR2 FQNEAQ (reference sequence). The CDR3 has 15 amino acids. CDR3 residues: CASSSYGLDLYEQYF. The CDR3 nucleotides read TGTGCCAGCAGCTCGTATGGACTAGACCTCTACGAGCAGTACTTC.

This chain links TRBV7-9 with TRBJ2-2; TRBD2 matches at 9 bases. With V trimmed by 5 bases and J by 5 bases, 9 bases remained unmatched. CDR1 is SEHNR, CDR2 FQNEAQ, per germline (reference sequence). CDR3 length equals 16 residues. Here the CDR3 reads CASSQPAGGGTGELFF. In DNA form, the CDR3 reads TGTGCCAGCAGCCAACCAGCGGGAGGAGGGACCGGGGAGCTGTTTTTT.

This clonotype came up a few times. This chain links TRBV7-8 with TRBJ2-1; TRBD2 matches at 9 bases. V dropped 3 bases and J dropped 8; count of bases not matched to a gene: 8. The CDR3 has 15 amino acids. Germline CDR1 is SGHVS and CDR2 is FQNEAQ. This chain's CDR3 is CASSFTTSGFYEQFF. DNA for the CDR3: TGTGCCAGCAGCTTCACCACTAGCGGGTTCTATGAGCAGTTCTTC. The whole variable domain, remainder taken from reference TRBV7-8 and TRBJ2-1, is GAGVSQSPRYKVAKRGQDVALRCDPISGHVSLFWYQQALGQGPEFLTYFQNEAQLDKSGLPSDRFFAERPEGSVSTLKIQRTQQEDSAVYLCASSFTTSGFYEQFFGPGTRLTVL.

The chain recombines TRBV9 with TRBJ2-1, with a weak D call TRBD2 (5 bases). Germline CDR1 is SGDLS and CDR2 is YYNGEE. This CDR3 comprises 15 residues. V gave up 0 bases and J gave up 1 base, with 8 bases separating them. For the CDR3, the DNA is TGTGCCAGCAGCGTAGCCCGGGATTCCTACAATGAGCAGTTCTTC. Protein sequence: CASSVARDSYNEQFF.

The rearrangement joins TRBV6-1 to TRBJ2-3, with D perhaps being TRBD1 or TRBD2 (7 bases each). Trimming took 11 bases from V and 3 from J, leaving 18 bases between them. Germline CDR1 MNHNS, CDR2 SASEGT. There are 14 residues in the CDR3. This CDR3 reads CAAGGEGATDTQYF. DNA for the CDR3: TGTGCCGCTGGGGGGGAGGGGGCAACAGATACGCAGTATTTT.

This clonotype has ten or more counts. CDR3 residues: CASSPPGQGADEAFF. CDR3 in DNA: TGTGCCAGCAGCCCTCCGGGACAGGGAGCGGATGAAGCTTTCTTT. This sequence joins TRBV11-3 and TRBJ1-1; 9 nucleotides agree with TRBD1. The V gene end was trimmed by 5 bases and the J gene end by 7 bases; junction bases not matched to a gene: 11. Germline values: CDR1 SGHNT, CDR2 YENEEA. The CDR3 is 15 residues long.

This clonotype was recorded at least ten times. The chain joins TRBV6-1 to TRBJ1-1, with unresolved D. V was pared by 2 bases and J by 4 bases, with 17 bases between. Germline-derived CDR1 and CDR2 are MNHNS and SASEGT. The length of the CDR3 is 16 residues. This CDR3 is CASSELAWATGTEAFF. The CDR3 bases are TGTGCCAGCAGTGAATTAGCTTGGGCCACGGGCACTGAAGCTTTCTTT.

This clonotype was seen a handful of times. The chain joins TRBV6-1 to TRBJ1-2; unclear D gene. The CDR3 extends over 10 amino acids. Per the germline V gene, CDR1 is MNHNS and CDR2 is SASEGT. V was trimmed by 5 bases and J by 8 bases, leaving 6 bases between them. This chain's CDR3 is CASSPGGYTF. The CDR3 nucleotides are TGTGCCAGCAGTCCTGGGGGCTACACCTTC.

The chain couples TRBV7-9 to TRBJ2-7; 7 nucleotides match TRBD2. Trimming at V came to 7 bases and at J to 4 bases, leaving 7 bases not matched to a gene. This CDR3 is 13 amino acids long. Per germline, CDR1 SEHNR and CDR2 FQNEAQ (reference sequence). The CDR3 nucleotides are TGTGCCAGCACCAGAGCGGGACCATACGAGCAGTACTTC. Amino acids: CASTRAGPYEQYF.

This clonotype has at least ten counts. This chain links TRBV3-1 with TRBJ2-3; D unclear. The CDR3 is 14 residues long. Per the germline V gene, CDR1 is LGHDT and CDR2 is YNNKEL (reference sequence). With 1 base removed from V and 4 bases from J, the gap between germline ends came to 9 bases. This CDR3 is CASSQVRRADTQYF. As DNA, the CDR3 is TGTGCCAGCAGCCAAGTACGAAGAGCAGATACGCAGTATTTT.

This clonotype was found many times. V usage is TRBV7-9 and J usage is TRBJ1-2; D call uncertain. In germline, CDR1 is SEHNR, CDR2 FQNEAQ (reference sequence). The CDR3 consists of 13 residues. V shed 1 base and J shed 6 bases, with 9 bases lying between them. In DNA, the CDR3 is TGTGCCAGCAGCTTAGTATCCGGGGATGGCTACACCTTC. Protein sequence: CASSLVSGDGYTF.

This clonotype was counted at least ten times. The CDR3 bases are TGCGCCAGCAGCCAAGTCTCACACTACGAGCAGTACTTC. This encodes CASSQVSHYEQYF. This rearrangement joins TRBV4-1 to TRBJ2-7; D remains ambiguous. The CDR3 covers 13 residues. From germline, CDR1 is MGHRA and CDR2 YSYEKL. The V end lost 1 base, the J end lost 3 bases, and 7 bases lay between the germline ends.

The chain combines TRBV19 with TRBJ2-1; possible D gene TRBD2, 5 bases. Germline assignment: CDR1 LNHDA and CDR2 SQIVND (reference sequence). This CDR3 contains 14 residues. The germline V and J ends were trimmed by 2 bases and 1 base, with 6 bases remaining between them. DNA of the CDR3: TGTGCCAGTAGTATACGGGGATCCTACAATGAGCAGTTCTTC. Encoded protein: CASSIRGSYNEQFF.